This T cell receptor (beta chain) was obtained from a study of T cell responses to AZD1222 COVID-19 vaccine (dated by TCRdb to about 2021). Regarding the research as a whole: AZD1222 recipients whose second dose came at about 4 weeks and those whose second dose came at about 12 weeks were combined into one group, since spike-specific TCR depth and breadth did not differ between the two schedules. Enrollment into the trials was organized by age into subgroups of 18-55, 56-69 and 70-plus years, and those subgroups contained roughly 150, 30 and 60 TCR-sequenced participants, respectively. A total of approximately 230 trial participants underwent TCR sequencing, of whom 207 received two doses of AZD1222 and around 25 received two doses of the MenACWY control vaccine. Here is what the overall study found, with its caveats: After two AZD1222 doses, spike-specific TCR breadth and depth were significantly higher than at day 0 and than in MenACWY recipients. In the small 56-69-year group, the increase in depth fell short of significance, most likely because of low power. Nearly half of unique spike-specific TCRs reportedly recognized epitopes outside regions mutated in the B.1.351 and B.1.1.7 variants. Conclusions about previously exposed vaccinees are limited because only a handful of AZD1222 recipients were SARS-CoV-2 seropositive at baseline. No day 14 peak-response samples were available, so repertoires were characterized only after the peak T cell response. Most participants were white British and females outnumbered males, and the authors suggested that clonal diversity may have been underestimated. CD4 TCRs associated with the vaccine covered the entire spike protein, and the dominant responses were in regions 160-218 and 743-854.

The CDR3 regions of human TCRbeta chains were analyzed by immunosequencing. The original methods were these. Repertoire TCRs were checked for matches against a reference library of SARS-CoV-2-specific TCRs that had been generated using the MIRA antigen-specificity platform. Breadth meant the fraction of unique TCRs that were SARS-CoV-2-associated, whereas depth meant the fraction of total T cells that were SARS-CoV-2-associated. Using the MIRA data, each spike-specific TCR was mapped to the spike region that the TCR reacts to and placed in a CD4 or CD8 class. Log10-transformed breadth and depth values were compared by one-way ANOVA with Sidak's multiple comparisons tests. Not all clones reach the TCRdb copy of this immuneACCESS table, which keeps in-frame sequences only. Checked studies attribute under half of the gap to unresolved V genes and leave the rest unexplained. V, J and clone size reflect that table, while D and trimming were determined from the DNA. The sample data list about 99,000 clones, and 91% of these were observed just once. Together, the top ten hold under 60% of the sample.

To note about this clone: Its cognate antigen has yet to be identified. No quality values exist for individual bases; no much larger clone is one base distant.

The time point label for this specimen denotes: baseline before first vaccination. Samples from vaccinated people were obtained from the UK trials COV001 and COV002, which included a single-blind randomized controlled phase 2/3 trial of AZD1222 (ChAdOx1 nCoV-19) in healthy adults. For TCRbeta chain sequencing, PBMC samples were collected from trial participants at day 0 and at day 28 after the second dose. The germline V gene yields SGHNT for CDR1 and YENEEA for CDR2. Including cysteine and phenylalanine, the CDR3 has 16 amino acids. CDR3 DNA is the only sequence kept; it has 48 bases, read in frame from the first base. The germline V and J ends show losses of 1 base and 4 bases respectively, and no gene match explains 9 bases of the junction.

The TCR sequence derives from an adult in good health. The material was peripheral blood, obtained on day 0 of AZD1222 vaccination. The sequence links TRBV11-3 to TRBJ2-5; 7 central nucleotides agree with TRBD2. CDR3 loop: CASSLGSGIGGETQYF. The nucleotide sequence is TGTGCCAGCAGCTTAGGGAGCGGGATTGGGGGAGAGACCCAGTACTTC.